These T cell receptor beta chains were read from a single sample in a study of cytomegalovirus exposure and HLA in healthy donors. The table came from immunoSEQ multiplex PCR; TCRdb's copy has only in-frame clones and leaves some out. The repertoire holds about 110,000 clones, with less than 85% as singletons. Sequencing was done on a sample of PBMCs. The receptors originated from a man in his fifties or sixties in good health and CMV-seronegative. CDR3s include the opening cysteine and the closing phenylalanine or tryptophan. The order of the fields is CDR3 protein, CDR3 DNA, J gene, clone size, V gene, CDR3 length, D gene. The D gene is left open where the match is weak. Size is omitted from some rows. Given values are once, few, many or a class for expanded clones.

CASRSRDSGEYEQFF,TGTGCCAGCAGGAGCCGGGACAGCGGAGAGTATGAGCAGTTCTTC,TRBJ2-1,-,TRBV7-9,15,TRBD1
CASRGDRANTEAFF,TGTGCCAGCAGGGGGGACAGGGCCAACACTGAAGCTTTCTTT,TRBJ1-1,-,TRBV2,14,TRBD1
CASSPTGGQETQYF,TGTGCCAGCAGTCCAACAGGGGGCCAAGAGACCCAGTACTTC,TRBJ2-5,once,TRBV6-1,14,TRBD1
CASSEGWREYGYTF,TGTGCCAGCAGTGAAGGGTGGAGGGAATATGGCTACACCTTC,TRBJ1-2,once,TRBV6-1,14,-
CASGVASAESETQYF,TGTGCCAGCGGCGTTGCTAGCGCAGAATCGGAGACCCAGTACTTC,TRBJ2-5,-,TRBV28,15,-
CASSMNRGRTEAFF,TGTGCCAGCAGTATGAACAGGGGGCGGACTGAAGCTTTCTTT,TRBJ1-1,-,TRBV27,14,TRBD1
CAKLRSGGIGANVLTF,TGTGCCAAACTGCGGTCAGGGGGCATTGGGGCCAACGTCCTGACTTTC,TRBJ2-6,-,TRBV5-8,16,TRBD1
CASSIDRGWETQYF,TGTGCCAGCAGCATCGACAGGGGGTGGGAGACCCAGTACTTC,TRBJ2-5,-,TRBV9,14,TRBD1
CASSWDSYYGYTF,TGCGCCAGCAGCTGGGACAGCTACTATGGCTACACCTTC,TRBJ1-2,once,TRBV5-1,13,TRBD1
CASSLSGPGQARTEAFF,TGCGCCAGCAGCTTGTCCGGTCCGGGACAGGCTCGGACTGAAGCTTTCTTT,TRBJ1-1,once,TRBV5-1,17,TRBD1
CASSPGTGGADTEAFF,TGTGCCAGCTCACCAGGGACAGGGGGCGCGGACACTGAAGCTTTCTTT,TRBJ1-1,-,TRBV18,16,TRBD1
CAWSVQGGNTIYF,TGTGCCTGGAGTGTACAGGGTGGAAACACCATATATTTT,TRBJ1-3,once,TRBV30,13,-
CASSQQGSNTEAFF,TGTGCCAGCAGTCAACAGGGAAGTAACACTGAAGCTTTCTTT,TRBJ1-1,once,TRBV28,14,-